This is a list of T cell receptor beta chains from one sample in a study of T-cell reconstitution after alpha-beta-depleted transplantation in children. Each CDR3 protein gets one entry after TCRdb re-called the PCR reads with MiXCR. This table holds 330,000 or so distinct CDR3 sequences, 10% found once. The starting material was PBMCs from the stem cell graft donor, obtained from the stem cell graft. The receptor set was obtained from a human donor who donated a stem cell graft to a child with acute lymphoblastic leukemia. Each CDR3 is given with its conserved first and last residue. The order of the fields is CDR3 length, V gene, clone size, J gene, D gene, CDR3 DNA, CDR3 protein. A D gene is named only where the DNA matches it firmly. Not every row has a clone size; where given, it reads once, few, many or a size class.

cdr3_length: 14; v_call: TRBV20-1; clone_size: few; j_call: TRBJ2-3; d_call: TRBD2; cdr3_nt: TGCAGTGCCAGATCCAGCGGGAATACAGATACGCAGTATTTT; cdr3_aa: CSARSSGNTDTQYF
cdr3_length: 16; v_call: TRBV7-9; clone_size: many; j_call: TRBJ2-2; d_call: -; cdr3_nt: TGTGCCAGCAGCTTGGTGATGGGGTCCAACACCGGGGAGCTGTTTTTT; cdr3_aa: CASSLVMGSNTGELFF
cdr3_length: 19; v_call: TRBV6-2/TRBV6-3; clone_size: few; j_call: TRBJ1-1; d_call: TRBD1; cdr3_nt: TGTGCCAGCAGTTACTCGTCCTGGGGGACAGGTCTGGAAAACACTGAAGCTTTCTTT; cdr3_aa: CASSYSSWGTGLENTEAFF
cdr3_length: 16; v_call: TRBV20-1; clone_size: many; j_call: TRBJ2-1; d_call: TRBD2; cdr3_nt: TGCAGTGCTTCCTATTTTACTAGCGCCTCCTACAATGAGCAGTTCTTC; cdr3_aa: CSASYFTSASYNEQFF
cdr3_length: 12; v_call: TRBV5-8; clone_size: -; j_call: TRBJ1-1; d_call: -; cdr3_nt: TGTGCCAGCAGCTTCTTGGACACTGAAGCTTTCTTT; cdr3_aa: CASSFLDTEAFF
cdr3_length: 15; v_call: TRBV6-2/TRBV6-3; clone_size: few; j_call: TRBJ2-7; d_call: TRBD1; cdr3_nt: TGTGCCAGCAGTTACTCGGGGGACAGCGGCTACGAGCAGTACTTC; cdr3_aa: CASSYSGDSGYEQYF
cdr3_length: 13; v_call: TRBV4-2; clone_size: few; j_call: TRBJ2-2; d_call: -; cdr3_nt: TGTGCCAGCAGCCAAGTCGAGGCCGGGGAGCTGTTTTTT; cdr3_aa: CASSQVEAGELFF
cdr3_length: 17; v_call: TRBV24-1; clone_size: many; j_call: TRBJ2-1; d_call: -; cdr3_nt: TGTGCCACCAGTGATTTGCCCGGTATGGGACTGTACAATGAGCAGTTCTTC; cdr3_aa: CATSDLPGMGLYNEQFF
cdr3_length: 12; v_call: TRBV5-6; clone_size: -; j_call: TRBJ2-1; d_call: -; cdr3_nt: TGTGCCAGCAGTGACAGGCTCAATGAGCAGTTCTTC; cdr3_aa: CASSDRLNEQFF
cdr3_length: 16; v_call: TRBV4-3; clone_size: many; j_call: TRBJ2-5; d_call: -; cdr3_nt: TGCGCCAGCAGCCCCAACGGGGGGACAGCTCAAGAGACCCAGTACTTC; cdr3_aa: CASSPNGGTAQETQYF
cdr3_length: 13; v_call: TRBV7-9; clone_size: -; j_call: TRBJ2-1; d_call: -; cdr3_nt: TGTGCCAGCAGCCCCCCCTCAGCGCTTGAGCAGTTCTTC; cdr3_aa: CASSPPSALEQFF
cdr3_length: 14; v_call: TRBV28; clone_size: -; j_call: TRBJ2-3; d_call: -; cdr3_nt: TGTGCCAGCAGCAAACTCCTAGGCACAGATACGCAGTATTTT; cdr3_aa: CASSKLLGTDTQYF
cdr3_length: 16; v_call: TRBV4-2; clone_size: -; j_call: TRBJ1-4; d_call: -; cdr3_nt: TGTGCCAGCAGCCAATTGAATCTGTGGGGGGATGAAAAACTGTTTTTT; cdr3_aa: CASSQLNLWGDEKLFF
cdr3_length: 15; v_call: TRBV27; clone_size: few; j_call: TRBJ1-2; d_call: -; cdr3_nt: TGTGCCAGCAGTTCCCAGTTGTTTGGTAGCTATGGCTACACCTTC; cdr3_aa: CASSSQLFGSYGYTF
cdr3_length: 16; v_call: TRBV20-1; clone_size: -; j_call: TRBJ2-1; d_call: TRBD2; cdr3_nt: TGCAGTGCTAGAGTCCGGGGGGTAAGCGGGAGCACTGAGCAGTTCTTC; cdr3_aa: CSARVRGVSGSTEQFF
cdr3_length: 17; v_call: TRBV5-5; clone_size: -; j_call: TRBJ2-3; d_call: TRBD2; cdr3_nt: TGTGCCAGCAGCTTCGATGTAGCGGGAGGACGCACAGATACGCAGTATTTT; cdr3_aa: CASSFDVAGGRTDTQYF
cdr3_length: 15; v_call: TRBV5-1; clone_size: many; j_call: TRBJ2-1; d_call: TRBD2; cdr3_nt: TGTGCCAGCAGCTTAGGACTAGCGGACAACAATGAGCAGTTCTTC; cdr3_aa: CASSLGLADNNEQFF
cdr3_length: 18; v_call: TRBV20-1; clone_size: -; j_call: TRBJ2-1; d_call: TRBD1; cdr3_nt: TGCAGTGCTAGAGCCGCCCCTTCAGGGGGAGTGAACTACAATGAGCAGTTCTTC; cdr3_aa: CSARAAPSGGVNYNEQFF
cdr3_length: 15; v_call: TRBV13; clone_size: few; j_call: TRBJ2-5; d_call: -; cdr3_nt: TGTGCCAGCAGCCTGTCGGGGCCTCTAGAGGAGACCCAGTACTTC; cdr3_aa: CASSLSGPLEETQYF
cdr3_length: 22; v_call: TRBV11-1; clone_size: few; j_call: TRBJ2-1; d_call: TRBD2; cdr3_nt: TGTGCCAGCAGCTTAGCAAAACCTAGCGGGAGGGCTTTCCCCCGCTCCTATAATGAGCAGTTCTTC; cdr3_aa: CASSLAKPSGRAFPRSYNEQFF